Shown below are 19 T cell receptor beta chains from a single sample sequenced in a study of beta chain features in type 1 diabetes. As every portion of the isolated RNA was reverse transcribed, the sequencing read expressed TCRB transcripts. The method was immunoSEQ multiplex PCR; TCRdb's version includes in-frame clones alone and lacks a portion of them. Among a few hundred thousand clones, roughly 17% were seen once, and the ten largest hold about 0.08%. For these receptors, no antigen is known. Study-wide findings and caveats: All four CD4+ subsets from Type 1 diabetes patients carried moderately but significantly shorter TCRB CDR3s.

The sequenced material came from naive CD4+ T cells from blood. The receptors originated from a man younger than 40 with type 1 diabetes.

The chain has TRBV2 and TRBJ2-4; D may be TRBD1 (5 bases). CDR1 and CDR2 (germline): SNHLY, FYNNEI. The CDR3 is 14 residues long. V was shortened by 7 bases and J by 0 bases, with 10 bases between the two germline ends. CDR3 protein: CASKQDVAKNIQYF. For the CDR3, the DNA is TGTGCCAGCAAACAGGACGTAGCCAAAAACATTCAGTACTTC.

This clone was picked up a small number of times. V and J are TRBV4-2 and TRBJ2-7; D remains ambiguous. Per the germline V gene, CDR1 is LGHNA and CDR2 is YNFKEQ. Trimming took 0 bases from V and 3 from J, leaving 9 bases between them. This CDR3 is 14 amino acids long. This CDR3 reads CASSQDQTFYEQYF. The CDR3 DNA follows: TGTGCCAGCAGCCAAGATCAGACCTTCTACGAGCAGTACTTC.

The chain links TRBV15 to TRBJ2-3; D is unresolved. Germline V gene data show CDR1 as LNHNV and CDR2 as YYDKDF (reference sequence). Deletions cut 3 bases from V and 4 bases from J, with 11 bases between. The CDR3 is 14 amino acids. CDR3 coding DNA: TGTGCCACCAGCAGGACCTTAGCTTCAGATACGCAGTATTTT. It codes for CATSRTLASDTQYF.

The DNA of the CDR3 is TGTGCCAGCAGTGAAGGGACAGGGGTAAGAGGCAATGAGCAGTTCTTC. Its translation: CASSEGTGVRGNEQFF. The chain combines TRBV6-4 with TRBJ2-1, with 10 nucleotides matching TRBD1. The CDR3 has 16 residues. Trimming at V came to 3 bases and at J to 6 bases, leaving 8 bases not matched to a gene. Per germline, CDR1 MRHNA and CDR2 SNTAGT.

The chain has TRBV7-2 and TRBJ2-1; unclear D gene. This CDR3 contains 12 residues. Germline V CDR1 and CDR2: SGHTA, FQGNSA. V dropped 5 bases and J dropped 6 bases, with 8 bases sitting between them. The CDR3 here is CASSKGLNEQFF. CDR3 nucleotide sequence: TGTGCCAGCAGCAAGGGCCTCAATGAGCAGTTCTTC.

The chain recombines TRBV4-1 with TRBJ1-2; D is possibly TRBD1 (5 bases). V lost 0 bases and J 7 bases, leaving 12 bases between the germline ends. The CDR3 sequence is 14 residues long. Germline assignment: CDR1 MGHRA and CDR2 YSYEKL. DNA for the CDR3: TGCGCCAGCAGCCAAGATGACAGAAGGACTGGCTACACCTTC. Translating gives CASSQDDRRTGYTF.

The chain recombines TRBV5-1 with TRBJ2-2; TRBD1 agrees at 7 bases. Per the germline V gene, CDR1 is SGHRS and CDR2 is YFSETQ. There are 15 residues in the CDR3. Trimming cost V 3 bases and J 0 bases; bases outside gene matches: 2. The CDR3 is CASSWDRSNTGELFF. As DNA, the CDR3 is TGCGCCAGCAGCTGGGACAGATCGAACACCGGGGAGCTGTTTTTT.

This clone turned up a few times. The chain combines TRBV10-3 with TRBJ2-5, with 7 bases that match TRBD1. This CDR3 comprises 13 residues. J gave up 2 bases and V 11 bases, and 8 bases lay outside the gene matches. CDR1 is ENHRY and CDR2 is SYGVKD in the germline V gene. The DNA of the CDR3 is TGTGCCTCCCAGGACAGGAGACAAGAGACCCAGTACTTC. Protein product: CASQDRRQETQYF.

This clone was found a few times. This chain uses TRBV29-1 with TRBJ2-5, with D possibly being TRBD2 (7 bases). V lost 2 bases and J lost 3, with 10 bases in between. There are 13 residues in the CDR3. Germline values: CDR1 SQVTM, CDR2 ANQGSEA. CDR3: CSVEKGGKETQYF. CDR3 in DNA: TGCAGCGTTGAAAAGGGGGGGAAAGAGACCCAGTACTTC.

Points on this clone: Germline and junction disagree at one end, which may indicate a read error. V and J are TRBV7-7 and TRBJ2-3; TRBD1 aligns across 7 bases. CDR1 SSHAT and CDR2 FNYEAQ come from the germline V gene (reference sequence). There are 14 residues in the CDR3. CDR3 in amino acids: CASSSTGSTDTQYF. The CDR3, as DNA: TGTGCTAGCAGCTCGACAGGGAGTACAGATACGCAGTATTTT.

The sample holds a few counts of this clone. Different DNA sequences within this sample yield the same CDR3. The V call is TRBV5-1, the J call TRBJ2-4; D might be TRBD2 (5 bases). This CDR3 is built from 14 residues. CDR1 SGHRS and CDR2 YFSETQ come from the germline V gene. Trimming took off 4 bases at V and 1 base at J, with 9 bases between the two ends. The CDR3 region is CASSLGLAKNIQYF. Written as DNA, the CDR3 is TGCGCCAGCAGCCTAGGACTGGCCAAAAACATTCAGTACTTC.

This clone was detected only a few times. This chain connects TRBV28 to TRBJ2-7; 10 nucleotides match TRBD2. The germline V gene encodes CDR1 MDHEN and CDR2 SYDVKM. The CDR3 spans 16 residues. The junction had 14 bases not matched to a gene; V was cut back by 3 bases and J by 9 bases. This CDR3 is CASSFLGSGRRLRQYF. The CDR3 nucleotides are TGTGCCAGCAGTTTTCTTGGTAGCGGGAGGAGACTGAGGCAGTACTTC.

This clone has only a few counts. This chain connects TRBV20-1 to TRBJ2-5; D possibly matches TRBD1 or TRBD2 (5 bases each). Germline lookup yields CDR1 DFQATT and CDR2 SNEGSKA (reference sequence). With 4 bases removed from V and 4 bases from J, the gap between germline ends came to 7 bases. The length of the CDR3 is 11 residues. The DNA for the CDR3 is TGCAGTGCTACAGGGAGAGAGACCCAGTACTTC. Protein product: CSATGRETQYF.

This chain links TRBV7-9 with TRBJ2-1; D call uncertain. V lost 4 bases to trimming and J lost 5 bases, with 6 bases between them. Germline lookup yields CDR1 SEHNR and CDR2 FQNEAQ (reference sequence). This CDR3 is built from 12 residues. CDR3 nucleotides: TGTGCCAGCAGCTACCGGGACAATGAGCAGTTCTTC. It encodes CASSYRDNEQFF. The variable domain in full, completed from reference TRBV7-9 and TRBJ2-1, reads DTGVSQNPRHKITKRGQNVTFRCDPISEHNRLYWYRQTLGQGPEFLTYFQNEAQLEKSRLLSDRFSAERPKGSFSTLEIQRTEQGDSAMYLCASSYRDNEQFFGPGTRLTVL.

This clone was seen a handful of times. The V and J genes are TRBV30 and TRBJ1-1; D call uncertain. V was cut by 7 bases and J by 2 bases, with 17 bases left in between. Looked up from germline, CDR1 is GTSNPN and CDR2 is SVGIG (reference sequence). This CDR3 is built from 14 residues. The CDR3 reads CAFTRPDFNTEAFF. CDR3 nucleotide sequence: TGTGCCTTTACCCGACCCGATTTTAACACTGAAGCTTTCTTT.

The chain links TRBV7-6 to TRBJ1-1; TRBD1 might be the D (5 bases). The CDR3 sequence is 13 residues long. Germline V gene sequence: CDR1 SGHVS, CDR2 FNYEAQ. Trimming removed 1 base from V and 4 bases from J, with 7 bases in between. The CDR3 reads CASSLGQSTEAFF. CDR3 DNA sequence: TGTGCCAGCAGCTTAGGACAGTCCACTGAAGCTTTCTTT.

This clone has only a few counts. The same CDR3 arises from other DNA sequences in this sample as well. This chain links TRBV7-9 with TRBJ2-1; 7 positions match TRBD2. This CDR3 spans 13 amino acids. V gave up 0 bases and J gave up 10 bases; unmatched junction bases: 3. The germline CDR1 and CDR2 sequences are SEHNR and FQNEAQ (reference sequence). This CDR3 is CASSLAGGSEQFF. CDR3 in DNA: TGTGCCAGCAGCTTAGCGGGCGGGAGCGAGCAGTTCTTC.

The chain couples TRBV28 to TRBJ2-4; the D is unclear. Germline V gene sequence: CDR1 MDHEN, CDR2 SYDVKM. V dropped 4 bases and J dropped 0 bases, with 13 bases sitting between them. This CDR3 comprises 16 residues. The DNA of the CDR3 is TGTGCCAGCAGTTCACCAGGAGACATAGCCAAAAACATTCAGTACTTC. Amino acid sequence: CASSSPGDIAKNIQYF.

This chain links TRBV28 with TRBJ2-7, with unresolved D. Looked up from germline, CDR1 is MDHEN and CDR2 is SYDVKM. The CDR3 has 11 amino acids. V lost 5 bases, J lost 2 bases, and 4 bases lay in between. The CDR3 reads CASSTPYEQYF. The CDR3, as DNA: TGTGCCAGCAGTACTCCCTACGAGCAGTACTTC.